Sequencing of this T cell receptor beta chain was carried out in a study of T cell responses to AZD1222 COVID-19 vaccine. Study results and limitations: Nearly half of spike-specific TCRs reportedly target unmutated variant regions. Donors were mostly white British, more females; clonal diversity possibly underestimated.

Using immunoSEQ multiplex PCR, the repertoire was profiled, and TCRdb retains in-frame clones only, with some absent. The sample yields about 180,000 clones, nearly 95% seen once. Some second doses came at about 4 weeks and others at about 12 weeks; these were pooled. The J segment lost 0 bases and the V segment lost 3 bases, leaving 9 bases of the junction unmatched. CDR3 size: 17 residues. CDR1 is SGHNT, CDR2 YYREEE, per germline (reference sequence). On this clone itself: The target antigen is unknown.

This receptor was taken from an adult who received the AZD1222 COVID-19 vaccine. The V call is TRBV5-4, the J call TRBJ1-1, with TRBD1 matching 9 bases. The source material was peripheral blood, sampled 28 days after the second AZD1222 dose. The CDR3 sequence: CASSSVPGQGLNTEAFF. The CDR3, as DNA: TGTGCCAGCAGCTCAGTCCCGGGACAGGGACTGAACACTGAAGCTTTCTTT.